This TCR beta chain was identified in a study of cytomegalovirus exposure and HLA in healthy donors. Study in general: Within an early data release were about 85 million unique TCRs drawn from HLA-typed donors.

In the PCR, 60 Vbeta and 13 Jbeta primers were used. Data came from immunoSEQ multiplex PCR; TCRdb stores just in-frame clones and leaves some out. Its clone listing holds some 120,000 clones. Source material: PBMCs. This sequence originates from a man aged 25-40 years in good health and CMV-seronegative.

CDR3 protein: CASSLRGGWGDTQYF. CDR3 DNA: TGTGCCAGCAGCTTACGGGGGGGATGGGGTGATACGCAGTATTTT. The gene calls are TRBV11-2 and TRBJ2-3; TRBD2 aligns across 8 bases. There are 15 residues in the CDR3. Germline CDR1 reads SGHAT; CDR2 reads FQNNGV. V dropped 2 bases and J dropped 6; count of bases not matched to a gene: 7.